A selection of T cell receptor beta chains follows, all from one sample in a study of CD8+ T cells in alopecia areata. Produced via immunoSEQ multiplex PCR; TCRdb's table is partial and in-frame only. The sample contains under 95,000 clones, around 71% of which appear only once. The source was CD8+ T cells sorted from blood, collected around week 44, from a patient treated with tofacitinib. These receptors all stem from a human donor with alopecia areata. CDR3s include the opening cysteine and the closing phenylalanine or tryptophan. The order of the fields is CDR3 length, D gene, J gene, clone size, V gene, CDR3 DNA, CDR3 protein. D genes are given only for firm matches. Clone size is given for some rows only: seen once, a few or many times, or a class if the clone is expanded.

13 | - | TRBJ1-2 | - | TRBV7-2 | TGTGCCAGCAGTCCACTGCAGCCCTATGGCTACACCTTC | CASSPLQPYGYTF
15 | TRBD1 | TRBJ2-3 | - | TRBV11-2 | TGTGCCAGCAGCCGAACAGGGGGTAGGGGGGATACGCAGTATTTT | CASSRTGGRGDTQYF
14 | TRBD1 | TRBJ1-1 | - | TRBV28 | TGTGCCAGCAGTTTATCGGACAGGGCCGGTGAAGCTTTCTTT | CASSLSDRAGEAFF
13 | TRBD1 | TRBJ2-1 | - | TRBV10-2 | TGCGCCAGCACCGGACAGGGCAGCAATGAGCAGTTCTTC | CASTGQGSNEQFF
11 | - | TRBJ1-1 | - | TRBV19 | TGTGCCATACAGAGGGGAACTGAAGCTTTCTTT | CAIQRGTEAFF
15 | - | TRBJ1-1 | - | TRBV7-8 | TGTGCCAGCAGCCCATCCTTCGGAGGGAGGACTGAAGCTTTCTTT | CASSPSFGGRTEAFF
14 | - | TRBJ1-1 | - | TRBV19 | TGTGCCAGTAGTATAGGGGCCTTGAACACTGAAGCTTTCTTT | CASSIGALNTEAFF
17 | TRBD2 | TRBJ2-1 | - | TRBV7-6 | TGTGCCAGCAGCTTATATCTATCGGGGGGGGTCAGTAATGAGCAGTTCTTC | CASSLYLSGGVSNEQFF
12 | - | TRBJ2-1 | - | TRBV2 | TGTGCCAGCAGTGAAGAGAGCAATGAGCAGTTCTTC | CASSEESNEQFF
13 | - | TRBJ2-7 | - | TRBV15 | TGTGCCACCAGCAGAGCCGGGGACTACGAGCAGTACTTC | CATSRAGDYEQYF
13 | - | TRBJ2-3 | - | TRBV27 | TGTGCCAGCAGTTACCAGGGGCCAGATACGCAGTATTTT | CASSYQGPDTQYF
11 | - | TRBJ2-7 | - | TRBV25-1 | TGTGCCAGCAGTGGCTCAGTCGAGCAGTACTTC | CASSGSVEQYF
15 | TRBD1 | TRBJ1-5 | - | TRBV4-2 | TGTGCCAGCAGCCCGACAGGGGGAAGTGGTCAGCCCCAGCATTTT | CASSPTGGSGQPQHF
13 | - | TRBJ1-2 | - | TRBV5-5 | TGTGCCAGCAGCTTATGGTCGCCTGACGGCTACACCTTC | CASSLWSPDGYTF
15 | TRBD2 | TRBJ2-3 | - | TRBV29-1 | TGCAGCGTTGAAGGGAGGGGAGCGGGGACAGATACGCAGTATTTT | CSVEGRGAGTDTQYF
16 | TRBD2 | TRBJ2-3 | - | TRBV6-1 | TGTGCCAGCAGTGAGGTCGGGACTAGATACACAGATACGCAGTATTTT | CASSEVGTRYTDTQYF
13 | - | TRBJ2-7 | - | TRBV6-5 | TGTGCCAGCAGCCGGGACCCAACCTACGAGCAGTACTTC | CASSRDPTYEQYF
16 | TRBD2 | TRBJ2-1 | - | TRBV7-8 | TGTGCCAGCAGCACTAGCGGGGGGGCCCACTACAATGAGCAGTTCTTC | CASSTSGGAHYNEQFF
14 | - | TRBJ1-2 | - | TRBV13 | TGTGCCAGCAGCCTACAGACTGGGACGTATGGCTACACCTTC | CASSLQTGTYGYTF
14 | - | TRBJ2-7 | - | TRBV13 | TGTGCCAGCAGCTTGGGGCGAAGATCCTACGAGCAGTACTTC | CASSLGRRSYEQYF
14 | - | TRBJ1-2 | - | TRBV4-3 | TGCGCCAGCAGCGCCACGGAAGGGACACGTGGCTACACCTTC | CASSATEGTRGYTF
14 | - | TRBJ2-7 | - | TRBV4-3 | TGCGCCAGCAGCCAAGGAAATCGGGTTGACGAGCAGTACTTC | CASSQGNRVDEQYF
12 | - | TRBJ2-1 | - | TRBV15 | TGTGCCACCAGCAGTCTAAACAATGAGCAGTTCTTC | CATSSLNNEQFF
16 | - | TRBJ2-1 | - | TRBV5-1 | TGCGCCAGCAGCTTGTCTGACAGCGGGTATTACAATGAGCAGTTCTTC | CASSLSDSGYYNEQFF
15 | TRBD1 | TRBJ2-7 | - | TRBV9 | TGTGCCAGCAGCGTAGGAGGAACAGGGGCCTACGAGCAGTACTTC | CASSVGGTGAYEQYF
13 | - | TRBJ1-2 | - | TRBV10-1 | TGCGCCAGCAGTGATAACAGATACTATGGCTACACCTTC | CASSDNRYYGYTF
16 | TRBD2 | TRBJ2-7 | - | TRBV4-1 | TGCGCCAGCAGCCAAGAAGTGGGGAGGGTGACTTACGAGCAGTACTTC | CASSQEVGRVTYEQYF
14 | - | TRBJ1-5 | - | TRBV7-9 | TGTGCCAGCAGCTTAAGCGGGAAGAATCAGCCCCAGCATTTT | CASSLSGKNQPQHF
14 | TRBD1 | TRBJ2-7 | - | TRBV9 | TGTGCCAGCAGCGAGACAGGGGCCCCGTCGGCGCAGTACTTC | CASSETGAPSAQYF
19 | TRBD1 | TRBJ2-2 | - | TRBV2 | TGTGCCAGCAGTGTACCATGGACAGGGGGCCTAGTGTACACCGGGGAGCTGTTTTTT | CASSVPWTGGLVYTGELFF
13 | - | TRBJ2-2 | - | TRBV6-5 | TGTGCCAGCAGCGGGACTAACACCGGGGAGCTGTTTTTT | CASSGTNTGELFF
13 | TRBD1 | TRBJ1-6 | - | TRBV27 | TGTGCCAGCAGCACTGACAGGGGGGCACCCCTCCACTTT | CASSTDRGAPLHF
12 | - | TRBJ1-1 | few | TRBV2 | TGTGCCAGCAGTTACGGGCTTTCCGAAGCTTTCTTT | CASSYGLSEAFF
17 | - | TRBJ1-6 | few | TRBV2 | TGTGCCAGCAGTGGCCCCCGGGACGGCTCCTATAATTCACCCCTCCACTTT | CASSGPRDGSYNSPLHF
13 | - | TRBJ1-1 | - | TRBV28 | TGTGCCAGCAGTTTCCCTGGACAGCATGAAGCTTTCTTT | CASSFPGQHEAFF
15 | - | TRBJ2-3 | - | TRBV5-5 | TGTGCCAGCAGCTTGGAACAGGGATTAGCAGATACGCAGTATTTT | CASSLEQGLADTQYF
12 | - | TRBJ1-2 | once | TRBV29-1 | TGCAGCGTTGAAGGGGGGGTGTATGGCTACACCTTC | CSVEGGVYGYTF
13 | - | TRBJ1-5 | - | TRBV11-2 | TGTGCCAGCAGCTCGGGGCGTAATCAGCCCCAGCATTTT | CASSSGRNQPQHF
13 | - | TRBJ1-2 | - | TRBV7-9 | TGTGCCAGCAGCTTAGGGGGGGTGTCAGGCTACACCTTC | CASSLGGVSGYTF
15 | - | TRBJ2-1 | - | TRBV7-9 | TGTGCCAGCACCCAACCAGGGGCACGGTACAATGAGCAGTTCTTC | CASTQPGARYNEQFF
13 | - | TRBJ2-2 | - | TRBV5-1 | TGCGCCAGCAGCTTGAGAGGGGACGGGGAGCTGTTTTTT | CASSLRGDGELFF
16 | TRBD1 | TRBJ1-5 | - | TRBV2 | TGTGCCAGCAGTGAAGGGACAGGGCTAGAAAATCAGCCCCAGCATTTT | CASSEGTGLENQPQHF
16 | - | TRBJ2-3 | - | TRBV2 | TGTGCCAGCAGTGAGTTCTGGGGACCCAATAGAGATACGCAGTATTTT | CASSEFWGPNRDTQYF